What follows describes a single T cell receptor (beta chain). V was trimmed by 1 base and J by 1 base, leaving 11 bases between them. From germline, CDR1 is SGHRS and CDR2 YFSETQ. The CDR3 runs to 15 residues. The data belong to a study of shared clonotypes between healthy human individuals. Background on the study: Three plates were used per donor for CD4 naive, three for CD4 memory, two for CD8 naive and one for CD8 memory.

The donors, healthy adults who were HIV-negative, had experienced no recent acute infections or vaccinations. Naive CD45RA+ and memory CD45RA-negative subsets were split from CD4+ cells. Libraries were prepared by immunoSEQ multiplex PCR; TCRdb keeps only in-frame clonotypes and omits some of them. In the table there are 150,000 to 200,000 clones, over 80% of which are singletons. This receptor was taken from a woman in her 30s in good health. The sample taken for sequencing was naive CD4+ T cells sorted from blood. The subset denotes: CD45RA+ positively selected. The rearrangement uses TRBV5-1 and TRBJ1-2, with D possibly being TRBD1 (6 bases). The CDR3 sequence: CASSLIQGSNYGYTF. CDR3 sequence (DNA): TGCGCCAGCAGCTTGATTCAGGGGAGTAACTATGGCTACACCTTC.